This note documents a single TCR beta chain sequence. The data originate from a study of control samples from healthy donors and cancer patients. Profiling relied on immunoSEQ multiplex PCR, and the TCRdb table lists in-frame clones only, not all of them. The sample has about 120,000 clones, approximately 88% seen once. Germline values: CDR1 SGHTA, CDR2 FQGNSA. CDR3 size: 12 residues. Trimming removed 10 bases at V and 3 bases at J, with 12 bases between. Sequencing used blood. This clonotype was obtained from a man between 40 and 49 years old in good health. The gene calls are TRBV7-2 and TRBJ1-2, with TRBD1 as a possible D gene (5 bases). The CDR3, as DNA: TGTGCCATCCGTGGGGGTGACTATGGCTACACCTTC. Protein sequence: CAIRGGDYGYTF. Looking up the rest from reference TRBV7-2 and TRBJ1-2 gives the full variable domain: GAGVSQSPSNKVTEKGKDVELRCDPISGHTALYWYRQSLGQGLEFLIYFQGNSAPDKSGLPSDRFSAERTGGSVSTLTIQRTQQEDSAVYLCAIRGGDYGYTFGSGTRLTVV.